A selection of T cell receptor beta chains follows, all from one sample in a study of post-analysis software for immune sequencing data. TCRdb re-called the PCR reads through MiXCR, storing one row per CDR3 protein. The data show about 160,000 distinct CDR3 sequences, with under 40% seen just once and approximately 30% held by the top ten. This specimen consisted of blood, obtained after autologous hematopoietic stem cell transplantation. The receptor set was obtained from a girl aged 10 to 17 with multiple sclerosis. Both conserved end residues are part of each CDR3.

TRBV7-3,13,TRBJ2-3,CASSRDHTDTQYF
TRBV20-1,14,TRBJ1-2,CSARRTLENYGYTF
TRBV2,12,TRBJ2-7,CATSDTKYEQYF
TRBV6-5,15,TRBJ2-3,CASRSGDLRTDTQYF
TRBV7-9,16,TRBJ1-4,CASRRRPGHDSEKRFF
TRBV7-3,14,TRBJ2-2,CASSLRTGGGELFF
TRBV11-2,14,TRBJ2-3,CASSFGLSADTQYF
TRBV27,13,TRBJ1-2,CASSPSEGYGYTF
TRBV11-2,17,TRBJ2-6,CASSTGFFLSGANVLTF
TRBV11-3,16,TRBJ2-1,CASSTRGAKRPNEQFF
TRBV5-6,14,TRBJ2-3,CASSLYNPSDTQYF
TRBV28,14,TRBJ2-4,CASSMDRGRDIQYF
TRBV27,19,TRBJ2-5,CASSTNTGTSGRSQETQYF
TRBV6-5,14,TRBJ2-7,CASSYGGLAGEQYF
TRBV7-9,15,TRBJ2-1,CASSQGQGIWNEQFF
TRBV20-1,13,NA,CSAPSGATYEQYF
TRBV30,12,TRBJ2-3,CAWSVGYNTQYF
TRBV11-2,15,TRBJ2-3,CASSVGGFSTDTQYF
TRBV30,13,TRBJ1-5,CVWRGRGDQPQHF
TRBV4-3,15,TRBJ1-2,CASSQDPGTGDGYTF
TRBV7-9,13,TRBJ2-7,CASSRQGIDEQYF
TRBV5-1,15,TRBJ2-7,CASSALTSGSYEQYF
TRBV12-3/TRBV12-4,16,TRBJ2-7,CASSLGLPSGAYEQYF
TRBV7-9,13,TRBJ1-4,CASSFGGGEKLFF
TRBV6-5,15,TRBJ2-7,CASSKSWDSSYEQYF
TRBV6-6,12,TRBJ2-1,CASSYSVNKQFF
TRBV7-9,19,TRBJ2-4,CASSPGFSGRDGAKNIQYF
TRBV29-1,15,TRBJ2-3,CSVGGRVIGTDTQYF
TRBV11-2,12,TRBJ2-1,CASGRKRNEQFF
TRBV27,18,TRBJ1-2,CASSRSPGQGFSWYGYTF
TRBV20-1,14,TRBJ2-7,CSATQPPNSYEQYF
TRBV12-3/TRBV12-4,13,TRBJ1-2,CASSLDNTYGYTF
TRBV29-1,15,TRBJ2-1,CSVEEGRGTVNEQFF
TRBV20-1,14,TRBJ2-1,CSATTSGRYNEQFF
TRBV7-2,17,TRBJ2-1,CASSLVPSGRSSGEQFF
TRBV9,15,TRBJ2-1,CASSVGPDSYNEQFF
TRBV7-7,13,TRBJ2-5,CASSLTLQETQYF
TRBV6-1,13,TRBJ2-7,CASSEGWSYEQYF
TRBV10-3,12,TRBJ2-4,CAISAGKNIQYF
TRBV5-5,14,TRBJ2-3,CASSPGASTDTQYF
TRBV7-9,13,TRBJ1-2,CASSSKLSDGYTF
TRBV9,13,TRBJ2-5,CASSLGESNEQYF
TRBV27,14,TRBJ2-1,CASSPGTGGTEQFF
TRBV20-1,13,TRBJ2-3,CRALREGRDTQYF
TRBV20-1,12,TRBJ1-2,CSAQGDVYGYTF
TRBV7-9,17,TRBJ2-5,CASSGGLWNRSQETQYF
TRBV3-1,15,TRBJ2-1,CASSQDLLLWDEQFF
TRBV6-2/TRBV6-3,14,TRBJ2-7,CASILGPSSYEQYF
TRBV20-1,12,TRBJ2-5,CSASGSGETQYF
TRBV14,20,TRBJ2-1,CASSQDLTSPEVGSYNEQFF
TRBV29-1,16,TRBJ2-1,CSVESGSGSSYNEQFF
TRBV29-1,14,TRBJ2-5,CSVTRGSEQETQYF
TRBV5-1,16,TRBJ2-3,CASSLVLASGTDTQYF
TRBV3-1,16,TRBJ2-7,CASSQESGGRIYEQYF